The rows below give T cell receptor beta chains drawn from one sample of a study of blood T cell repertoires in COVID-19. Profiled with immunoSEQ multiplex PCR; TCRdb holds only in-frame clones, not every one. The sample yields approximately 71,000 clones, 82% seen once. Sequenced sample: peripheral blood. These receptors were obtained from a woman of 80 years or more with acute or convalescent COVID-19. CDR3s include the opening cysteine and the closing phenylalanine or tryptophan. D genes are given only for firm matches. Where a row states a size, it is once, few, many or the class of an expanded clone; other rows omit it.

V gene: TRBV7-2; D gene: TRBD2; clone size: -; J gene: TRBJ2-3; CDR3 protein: CASTLSGRVGTDTQYF; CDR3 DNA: TGTGCCAGCACCCTTAGCGGGAGGGTGGGCACAGATACGCAGTATTTT
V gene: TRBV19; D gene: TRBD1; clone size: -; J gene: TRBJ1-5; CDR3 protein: CASSRPGQGNQPQHF; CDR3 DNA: TGTGCCAGTAGTAGACCGGGACAGGGGAATCAGCCCCAGCATTTT
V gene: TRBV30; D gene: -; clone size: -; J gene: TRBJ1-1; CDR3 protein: CAWSEGSLNTEAFF; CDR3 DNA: TGTGCCTGGAGTGAGGGGTCGCTGAACACTGAAGCTTTCTTT
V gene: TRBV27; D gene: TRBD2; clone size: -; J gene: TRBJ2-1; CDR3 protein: CAAGTSGSRVKFF; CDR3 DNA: TGTGCCGCCGGGACTAGCGGGAGCCGGGTCAAGTTCTTC
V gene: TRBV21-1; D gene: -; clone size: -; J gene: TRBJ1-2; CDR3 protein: CASRGRYNYGYTF; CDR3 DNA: TGTGCCAGCAGGGGCCGGTATAACTATGGCTACACCTTC
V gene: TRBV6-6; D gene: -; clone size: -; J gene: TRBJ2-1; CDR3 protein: CASTEREEDNEQFF; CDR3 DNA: TGTGCCAGCACCGAGAGGGAGGAGGATAATGAGCAGTTCTTC
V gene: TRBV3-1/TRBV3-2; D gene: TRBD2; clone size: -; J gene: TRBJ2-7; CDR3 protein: CASSQGSGGEQYF; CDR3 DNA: TGTGCCAGCAGCCAAGGATCGGGGGGGGAGCAGTACTTC
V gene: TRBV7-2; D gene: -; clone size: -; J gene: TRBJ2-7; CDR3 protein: CASSLEVTGVSEQYF; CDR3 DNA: TGTGCCAGCAGCTTAGAGGTGACAGGAGTAAGCGAGCAGTACTTC
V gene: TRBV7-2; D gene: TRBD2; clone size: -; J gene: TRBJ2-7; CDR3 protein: CASSLASGTSGRSYEQYF; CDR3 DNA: TGTGCCAGCAGCTTAGCTTCTGGGACTAGCGGGCGTTCCTACGAGCAGTACTTC
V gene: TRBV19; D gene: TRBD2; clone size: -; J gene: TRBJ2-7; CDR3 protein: CASSDGGLAGSYEQYF; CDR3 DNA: TGTGCCAGTAGCGATGGGGGACTAGCGGGGTCCTACGAGCAGTACTTC
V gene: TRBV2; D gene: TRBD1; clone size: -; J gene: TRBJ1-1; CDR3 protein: CASRGQGSRVTEAFF; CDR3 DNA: TGTGCCAGCAGAGGACAGGGAAGTAGGGTCACTGAAGCTTTCTTT
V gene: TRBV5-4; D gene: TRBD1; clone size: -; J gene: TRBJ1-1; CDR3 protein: CASSLWDRSSEAFF; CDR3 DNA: TGTGCCAGCAGCCTTTGGGACAGGAGTTCTGAAGCTTTCTTT
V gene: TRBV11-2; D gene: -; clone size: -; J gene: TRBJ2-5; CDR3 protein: CASSLEVAKRTQYF; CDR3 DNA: TGTGCCAGCAGCTTAGAGGTGGCAAAACGGACCCAGTACTTC
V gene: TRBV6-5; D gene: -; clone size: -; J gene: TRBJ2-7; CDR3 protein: CASRRQINLSYEQYF; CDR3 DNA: TGTGCCAGCAGGCGACAGATCAATCTCTCCTACGAGCAGTACTTC
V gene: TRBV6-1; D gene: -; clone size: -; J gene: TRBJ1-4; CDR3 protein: CASSESWGGEKLFF; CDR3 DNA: TGTGCCAGCAGTGAATCATGGGGCGGTGAAAAACTGTTTTTT
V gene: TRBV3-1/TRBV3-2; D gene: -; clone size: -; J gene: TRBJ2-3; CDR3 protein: CASSLKGTGLPSTDTQYF; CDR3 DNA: TGTGCCAGCAGCCTCAAAGGGACTGGGCTCCCCAGCACAGATACGCAGTATTTT
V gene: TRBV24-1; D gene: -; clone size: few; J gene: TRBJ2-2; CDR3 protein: CATSDPGTLNTGELFF; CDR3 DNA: TGTGCCACCAGTGACCCCGGGACTCTGAACACCGGGGAGCTGTTTTTT
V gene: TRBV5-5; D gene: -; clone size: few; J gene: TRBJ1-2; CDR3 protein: CASSLRMRWGYTF; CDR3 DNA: TGTGCCAGCAGCTTGCGGATGAGGTGGGGCTACACCTTC
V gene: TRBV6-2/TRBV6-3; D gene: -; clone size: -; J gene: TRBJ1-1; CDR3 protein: CASSYSVENTEAFF; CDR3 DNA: TGTGCCAGCAGTTACTCGGTAGAGAACACTGAAGCTTTCTTT
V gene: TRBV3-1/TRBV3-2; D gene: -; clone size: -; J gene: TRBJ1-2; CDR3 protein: CASSRDRGYTF; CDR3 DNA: TGTGCCAGCAGCAGAGACAGGGGCTACACCTTC
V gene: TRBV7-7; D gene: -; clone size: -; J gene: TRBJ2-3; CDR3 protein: CASSSATSSTDTQYF; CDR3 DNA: TGTGCCAGCAGCTCAGCGACTTCTAGCACAGATACGCAGTATTTT
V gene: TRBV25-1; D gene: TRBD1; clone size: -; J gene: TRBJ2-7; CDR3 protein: CASSPNRQGNEQYF; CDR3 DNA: TGTGCCAGCAGTCCCAACCGACAGGGAAACGAGCAGTACTTC
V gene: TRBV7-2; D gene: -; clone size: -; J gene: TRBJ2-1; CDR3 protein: CASSTLVFSVGDEQFF; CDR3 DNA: TGTGCCAGCAGTACTTTGGTTTTTAGCGTAGGAGATGAGCAGTTCTTC
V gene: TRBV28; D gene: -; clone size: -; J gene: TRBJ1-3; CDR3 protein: CASSFPRGPSGNTIYF; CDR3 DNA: TGTGCCAGCAGCTTCCCCAGGGGTCCCTCTGGAAACACCATATATTTT
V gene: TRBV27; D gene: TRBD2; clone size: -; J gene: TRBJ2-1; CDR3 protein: CASQAGREGNEQFF; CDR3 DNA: TGTGCCTCCCAGGCAGGTCGGGAGGGCAATGAGCAGTTCTTC
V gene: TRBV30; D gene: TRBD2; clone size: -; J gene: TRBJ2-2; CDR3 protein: CALKSGRETGELFF; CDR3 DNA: TGTGCGCTGAAGAGCGGGAGAGAGACCGGGGAGCTGTTTTTT
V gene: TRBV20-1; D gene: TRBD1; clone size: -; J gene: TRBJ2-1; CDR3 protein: CSASNAGTGIYNEQFF; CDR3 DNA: TGCAGTGCTAGTAACGCCGGGACAGGGATTTACAATGAGCAGTTCTTC
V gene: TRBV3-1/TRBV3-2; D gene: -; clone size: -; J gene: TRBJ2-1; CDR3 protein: CASSLWGVSGAYNEQFF; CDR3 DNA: TGTGCCAGCAGCCTTTGGGGGGTCTCGGGGGCCTACAATGAGCAGTTCTTC
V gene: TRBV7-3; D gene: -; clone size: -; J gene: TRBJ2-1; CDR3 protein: CASSLGWGGGNEQFF; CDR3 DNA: TGTGCCAGCAGCTTGGGCTGGGGAGGAGGAAATGAGCAGTTCTTC
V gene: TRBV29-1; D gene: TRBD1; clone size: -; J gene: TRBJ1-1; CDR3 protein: CSVEQGAEAFF; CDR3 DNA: TGCAGCGTTGAACAGGGGGCTGAAGCTTTCTTT
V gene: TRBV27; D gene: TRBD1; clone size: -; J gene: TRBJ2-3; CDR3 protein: CASSFLRDRNTDTQYF; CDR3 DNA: TGTGCCAGCAGTTTCCTCAGGGACAGAAACACAGATACGCAGTATTTT
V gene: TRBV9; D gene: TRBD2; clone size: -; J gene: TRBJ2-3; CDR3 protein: CASSFTGTSADTQYF; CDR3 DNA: TGTGCCAGCAGCTTCACCGGGACTAGCGCAGATACGCAGTATTTT
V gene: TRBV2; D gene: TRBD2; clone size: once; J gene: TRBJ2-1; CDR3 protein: CASINELAGLKFGPPEQFF; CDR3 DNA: TGTGCCAGCATAAACGAACTAGCGGGGCTGAAATTTGGACCCCCTGAGCAGTTCTTC
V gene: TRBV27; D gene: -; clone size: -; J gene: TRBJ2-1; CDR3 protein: CASSSRDIYNEQFF; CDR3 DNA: TGTGCCAGCAGTTCCCGGGATATCTACAATGAGCAGTTCTTC
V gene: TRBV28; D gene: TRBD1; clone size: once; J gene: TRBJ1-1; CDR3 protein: CASSSWDRGRGTEAFF; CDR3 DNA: TGTGCCAGCAGTTCTTGGGACAGGGGGCGAGGGACTGAAGCTTTCTTT
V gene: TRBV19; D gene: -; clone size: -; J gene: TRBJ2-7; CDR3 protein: CATSLGVTGYEQYF; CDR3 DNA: TGTGCCACCTCATTGGGGGTGACAGGCTACGAGCAGTACTTC
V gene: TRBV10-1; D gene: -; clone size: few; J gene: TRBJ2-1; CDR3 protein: CASSGGLTHNEQFF; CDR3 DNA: TGCGCCAGCAGTGGGGGACTCACCCACAATGAGCAGTTCTTC
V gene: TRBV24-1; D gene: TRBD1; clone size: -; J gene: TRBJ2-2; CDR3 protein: CATGGQENTGELFF; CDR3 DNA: TGTGCCACCGGCGGACAGGAGAACACCGGGGAGCTGTTTTTT
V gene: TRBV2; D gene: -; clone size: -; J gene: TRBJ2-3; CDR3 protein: CASSEPRRRRDTQYF; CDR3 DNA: TGTGCCAGCAGTGAACCGCGTAGGAGGAGAGATACGCAGTATTTT
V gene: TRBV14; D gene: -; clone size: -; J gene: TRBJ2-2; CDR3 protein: CASSQEHLPNTGELFF; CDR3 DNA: TGTGCCAGCAGCCAAGAACACCTCCCCAACACCGGGGAGCTGTTTTTT
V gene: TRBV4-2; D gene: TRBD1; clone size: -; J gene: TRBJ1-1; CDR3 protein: CASSPTGTGYTEAFF; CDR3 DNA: TGTGCCAGCAGCCCGACCGGGACAGGGTACACTGAAGCTTTCTTT
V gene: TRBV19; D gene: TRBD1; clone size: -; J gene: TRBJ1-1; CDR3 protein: CASKGGTQSEAFF; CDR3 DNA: TGTGCCAGTAAAGGGGGCACTCAGAGTGAAGCTTTCTTT
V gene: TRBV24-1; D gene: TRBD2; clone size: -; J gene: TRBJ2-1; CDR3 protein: CATSGSGILWDEQFF; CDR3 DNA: TGTGCCACCAGTGGTAGCGGGATACTATGGGATGAGCAGTTCTTC
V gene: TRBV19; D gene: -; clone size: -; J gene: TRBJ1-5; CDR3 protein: CASSPDSNNQPQHF; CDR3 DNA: TGTGCCAGTAGTCCCGACAGTAACAATCAGCCCCAGCATTTT
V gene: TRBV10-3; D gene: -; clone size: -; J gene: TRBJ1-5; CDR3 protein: CAISRDWNQPQHF; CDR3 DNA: TGTGCCATCAGTCGGGACTGGAATCAGCCCCAGCATTTT
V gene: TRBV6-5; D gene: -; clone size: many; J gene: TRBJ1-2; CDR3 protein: CASSLTSTGGGYTF; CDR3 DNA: TGTGCCAGCAGCTTGACCTCGACAGGCGGGGGCTACACCTTC
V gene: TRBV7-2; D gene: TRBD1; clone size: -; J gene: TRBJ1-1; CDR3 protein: CASSSMTGRVTEAFF; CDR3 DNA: TGTGCCAGCAGCTCCATGACAGGGCGCGTCACTGAAGCTTTCTTT
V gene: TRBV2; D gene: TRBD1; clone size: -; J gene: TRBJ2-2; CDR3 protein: CASSLGQGNTGELFF; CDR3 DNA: TGTGCCAGCAGCCTGGGACAGGGGAACACCGGGGAGCTGTTTTTT
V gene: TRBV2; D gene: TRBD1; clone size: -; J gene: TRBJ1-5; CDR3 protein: CASRAVGQGGNQPQHF; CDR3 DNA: TGTGCCAGCAGAGCTGTGGGACAGGGCGGCAATCAGCCCCAGCATTTT
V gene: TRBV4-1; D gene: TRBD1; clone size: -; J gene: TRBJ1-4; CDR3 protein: CASSQDKQGDEKLFF; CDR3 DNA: TGCGCCAGCAGCCAAGATAAACAGGGGGATGAAAAACTGTTTTTT